The T cell receptor beta chain under discussion was sequenced for a study of PD-1 blockade in mismatch repair-deficient tumors. In the study overall: Patients had 11 to 13 mismatch repair-deficient cancer types and were previously treated and progressing.

TCRdb keeps only in-frame clones here, not all; method: immunoSEQ multiplex PCR. The sample contains some 100,000 clones, 82% of which appear only once. J lost 0 bases, V lost 3 bases, and 7 bases had no gene match. This CDR3 has 16 amino acids. Germline CDR1 reads MNHNS; CDR2 reads SASEGT. The sequences come from peripheral blood, collected 30 to 36 weeks after starting pembrolizumab. The V gene is TRBV6-1, the J gene TRBJ2-7; 8 positions match TRBD2. The receptor comes from an adult with mismatch repair-deficient cancer. Here the CDR3 DNA reads TGTGCCAGCAGTGACCCAAGGACTAGCAGCTCCTACGAGCAGTACTTC. This codes for CASSDPRTSSSYEQYF.